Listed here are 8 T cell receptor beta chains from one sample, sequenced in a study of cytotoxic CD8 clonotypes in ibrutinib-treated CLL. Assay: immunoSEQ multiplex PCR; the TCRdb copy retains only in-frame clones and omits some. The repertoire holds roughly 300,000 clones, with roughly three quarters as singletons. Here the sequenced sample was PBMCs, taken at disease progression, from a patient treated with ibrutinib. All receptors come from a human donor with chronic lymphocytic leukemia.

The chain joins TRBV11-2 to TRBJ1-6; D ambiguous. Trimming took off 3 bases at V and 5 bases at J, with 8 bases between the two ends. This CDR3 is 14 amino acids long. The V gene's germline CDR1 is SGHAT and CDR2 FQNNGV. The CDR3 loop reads CASSFLRDNSPLHF. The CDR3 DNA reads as TGTGCCAGCAGCTTCTTACGGGATAATTCACCCCTCCACTTT.

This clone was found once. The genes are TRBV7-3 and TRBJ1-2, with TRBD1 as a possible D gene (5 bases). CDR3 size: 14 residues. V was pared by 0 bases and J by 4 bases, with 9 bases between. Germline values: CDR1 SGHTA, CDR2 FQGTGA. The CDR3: CASSLTGQGYGYTF. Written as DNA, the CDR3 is TGTGCCAGCAGCTTAACGGGGCAGGGCTATGGCTACACCTTC.

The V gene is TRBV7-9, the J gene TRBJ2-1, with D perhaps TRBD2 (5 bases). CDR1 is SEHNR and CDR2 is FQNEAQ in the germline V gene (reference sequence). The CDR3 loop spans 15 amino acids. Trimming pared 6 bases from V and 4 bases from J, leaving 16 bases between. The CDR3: CASRWAERLYNEQFF. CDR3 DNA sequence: TGTGCCAGCAGATGGGCTGAGCGGCTATACAATGAGCAGTTCTTC.

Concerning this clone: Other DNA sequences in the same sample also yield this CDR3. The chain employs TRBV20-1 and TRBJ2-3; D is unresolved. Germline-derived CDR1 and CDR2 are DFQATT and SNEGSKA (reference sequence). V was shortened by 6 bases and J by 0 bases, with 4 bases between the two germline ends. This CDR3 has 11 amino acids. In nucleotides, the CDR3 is TGCAGTGCAGGCAGCACAGATACGCAGTATTTT. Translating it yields CSAGSTDTQYF.

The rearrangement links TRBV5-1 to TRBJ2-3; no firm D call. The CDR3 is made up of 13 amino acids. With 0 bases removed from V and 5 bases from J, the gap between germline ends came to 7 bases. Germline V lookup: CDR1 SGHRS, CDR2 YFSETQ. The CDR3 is CASSLDLQDTQYF. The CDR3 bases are TGCGCCAGCAGCTTGGACCTGCAAGATACGCAGTATTTT.

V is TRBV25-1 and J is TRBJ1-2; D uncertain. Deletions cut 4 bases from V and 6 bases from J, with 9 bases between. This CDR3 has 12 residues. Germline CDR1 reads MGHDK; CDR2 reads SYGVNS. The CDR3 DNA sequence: TGTGCCAGCAGTGGTTTCGGGAATGGCTACACCTTC. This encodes CASSGFGNGYTF.

This chain's CDR3 is CASSFPPTRSGANVLTF. CDR3 DNA: TGTGCCAGCAGCTTTCCCCCGACTCGCTCTGGGGCCAACGTCCTGACTTTC. V gene TRBV5-4 combines with J gene TRBJ2-6; D unresolved. Germline values: CDR1 SGHNT, CDR2 YYREEE (reference sequence). Trimming took off 2 bases at V and 0 bases at J, with 12 bases between the two ends. The length of the CDR3 is 17 residues.

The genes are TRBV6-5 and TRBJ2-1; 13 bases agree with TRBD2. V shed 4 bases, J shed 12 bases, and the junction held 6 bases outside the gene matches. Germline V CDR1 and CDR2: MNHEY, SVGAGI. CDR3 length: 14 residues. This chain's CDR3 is CASSLGTSGIWQFF. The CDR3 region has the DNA TGTGCCAGCAGTTTGGGGACTAGCGGGATATGGCAGTTCTTC.